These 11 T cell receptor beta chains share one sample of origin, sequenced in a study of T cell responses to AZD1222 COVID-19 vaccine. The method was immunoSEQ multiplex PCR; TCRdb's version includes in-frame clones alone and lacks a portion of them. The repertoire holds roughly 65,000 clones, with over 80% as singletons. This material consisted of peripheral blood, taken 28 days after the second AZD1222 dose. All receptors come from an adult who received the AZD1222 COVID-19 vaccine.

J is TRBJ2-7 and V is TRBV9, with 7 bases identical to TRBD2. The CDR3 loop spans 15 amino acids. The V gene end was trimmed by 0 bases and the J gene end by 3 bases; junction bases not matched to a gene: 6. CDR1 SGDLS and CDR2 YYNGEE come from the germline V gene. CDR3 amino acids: CASSVDSRGYYEQYF. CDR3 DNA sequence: TGTGCCAGCAGCGTAGATTCGCGGGGGTACTACGAGCAGTACTTC.

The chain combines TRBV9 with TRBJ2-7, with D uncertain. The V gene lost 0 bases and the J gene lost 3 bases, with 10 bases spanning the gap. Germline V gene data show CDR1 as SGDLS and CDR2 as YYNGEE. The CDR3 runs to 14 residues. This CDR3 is CASSVGLSDYEQYF. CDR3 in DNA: TGTGCCAGCAGCGTAGGGCTCAGCGACTACGAGCAGTACTTC.

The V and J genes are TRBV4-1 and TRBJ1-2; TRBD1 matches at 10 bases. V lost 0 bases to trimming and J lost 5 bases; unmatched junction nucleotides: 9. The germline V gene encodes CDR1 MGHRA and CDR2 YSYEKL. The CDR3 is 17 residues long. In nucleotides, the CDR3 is TGCGCCAGCAGCCAAGATAGAGGGGTGGGACAGGGGTATGGCTACACCTTC. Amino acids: CASSQDRGVGQGYGYTF.

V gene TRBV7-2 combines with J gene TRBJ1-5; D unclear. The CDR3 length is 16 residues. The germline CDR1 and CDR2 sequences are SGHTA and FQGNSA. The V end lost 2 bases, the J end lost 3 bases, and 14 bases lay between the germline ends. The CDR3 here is CASSLFGGRTNQPQHF. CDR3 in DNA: TGTGCCAGCAGCTTATTTGGTGGACGGACCAATCAGCCCCAGCATTTT.

CDR3: CAPYSGVYGYTF. As DNA, the CDR3 is TGTGCCCCTTATTCGGGGGTTTATGGCTACACCTTC. V usage is TRBV7-7 and J usage is TRBJ1-2; tentatively, D is TRBD1 (5 bases). This CDR3 contains 12 residues. Trimming shortened V by 11 bases and J by 5 bases, and 15 bases separated the two germline ends. Germline assignment: CDR1 SSHAT and CDR2 FNYEAQ (reference sequence).

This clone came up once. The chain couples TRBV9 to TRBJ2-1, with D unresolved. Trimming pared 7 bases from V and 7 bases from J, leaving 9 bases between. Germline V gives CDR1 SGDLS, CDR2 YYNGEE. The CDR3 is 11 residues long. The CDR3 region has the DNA TGTGCCAGCCCCTTTGTAAATGAGCAGTTCTTC. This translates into CASPFVNEQFF.

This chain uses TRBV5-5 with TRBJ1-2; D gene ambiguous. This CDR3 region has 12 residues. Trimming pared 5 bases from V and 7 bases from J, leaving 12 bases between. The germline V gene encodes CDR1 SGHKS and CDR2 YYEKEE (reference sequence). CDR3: CASRENRVGYTF. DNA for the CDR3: TGTGCCAGCAGGGAGAACAGAGTTGGCTACACCTTC.

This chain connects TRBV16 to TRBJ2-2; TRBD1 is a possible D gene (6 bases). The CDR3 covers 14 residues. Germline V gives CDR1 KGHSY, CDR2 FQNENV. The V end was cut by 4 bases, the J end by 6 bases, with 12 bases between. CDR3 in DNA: TGTGCCAGCAGCCGGGACATAGCATCCGGGGAGCTGTTTTTT. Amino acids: CASSRDIASGELFF.

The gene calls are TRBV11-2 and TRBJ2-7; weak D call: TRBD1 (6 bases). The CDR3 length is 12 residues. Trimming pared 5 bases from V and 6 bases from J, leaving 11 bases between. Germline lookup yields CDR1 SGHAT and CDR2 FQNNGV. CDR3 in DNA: TGTGCCAGCAGCCCCCAGGGGCCCGAGCAGTACTTC. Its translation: CASSPQGPEQYF.

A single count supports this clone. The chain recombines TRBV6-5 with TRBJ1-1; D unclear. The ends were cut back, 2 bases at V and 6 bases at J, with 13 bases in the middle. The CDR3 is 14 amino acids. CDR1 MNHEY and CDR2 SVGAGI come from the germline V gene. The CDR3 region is CASSYVFGTSEAFF. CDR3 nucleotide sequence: TGTGCCAGCAGTTACGTTTTTGGTACGTCTGAAGCTTTCTTT.

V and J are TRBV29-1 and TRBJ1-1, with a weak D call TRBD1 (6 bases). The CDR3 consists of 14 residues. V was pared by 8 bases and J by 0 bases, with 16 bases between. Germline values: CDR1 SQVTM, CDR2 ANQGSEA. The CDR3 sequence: CSSDIGQLNTEAFF. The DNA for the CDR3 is TGCAGCAGTGATATTGGACAGTTGAACACTGAAGCTTTCTTT.